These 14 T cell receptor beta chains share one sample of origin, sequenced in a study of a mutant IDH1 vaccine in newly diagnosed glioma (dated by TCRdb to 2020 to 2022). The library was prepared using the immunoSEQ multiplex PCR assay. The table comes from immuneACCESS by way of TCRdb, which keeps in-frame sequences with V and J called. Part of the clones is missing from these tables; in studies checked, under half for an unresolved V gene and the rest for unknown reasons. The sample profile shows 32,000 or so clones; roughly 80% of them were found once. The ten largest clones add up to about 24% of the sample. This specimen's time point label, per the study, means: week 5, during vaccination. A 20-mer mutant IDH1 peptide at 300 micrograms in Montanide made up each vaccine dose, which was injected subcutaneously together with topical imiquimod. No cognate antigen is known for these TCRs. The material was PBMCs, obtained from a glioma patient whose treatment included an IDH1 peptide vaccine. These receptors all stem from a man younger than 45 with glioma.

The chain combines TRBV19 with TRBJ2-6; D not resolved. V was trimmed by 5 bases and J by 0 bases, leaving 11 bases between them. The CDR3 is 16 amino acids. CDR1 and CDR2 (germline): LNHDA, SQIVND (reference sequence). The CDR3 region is CASSDGRFSGANVLTF. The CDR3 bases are TGTGCCAGTAGTGACGGACGGTTCTCTGGGGCCAACGTCCTGACTTTC.

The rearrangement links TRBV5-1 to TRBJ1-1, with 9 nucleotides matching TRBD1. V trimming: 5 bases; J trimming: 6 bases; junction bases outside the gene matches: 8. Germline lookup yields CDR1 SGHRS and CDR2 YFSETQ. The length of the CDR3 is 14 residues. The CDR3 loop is CASSYGQGIPEAFF. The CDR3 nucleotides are TGCGCCAGCAGTTATGGACAGGGGATTCCTGAAGCTTTCTTT.

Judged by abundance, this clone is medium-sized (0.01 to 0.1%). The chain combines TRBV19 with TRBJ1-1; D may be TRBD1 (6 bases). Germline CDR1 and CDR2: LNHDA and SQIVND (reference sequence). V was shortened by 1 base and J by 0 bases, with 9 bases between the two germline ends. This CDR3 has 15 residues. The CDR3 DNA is TGTGCCAGTAGTATAGTCCAGGGGCTGAACACTGAAGCTTTCTTT. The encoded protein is CASSIVQGLNTEAFF.

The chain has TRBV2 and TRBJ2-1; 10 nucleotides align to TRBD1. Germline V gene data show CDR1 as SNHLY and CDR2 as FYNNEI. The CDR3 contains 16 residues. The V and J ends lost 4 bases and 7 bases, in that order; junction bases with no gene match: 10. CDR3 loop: CASSVRGDRGWNEQFF. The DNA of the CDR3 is TGTGCCAGCAGTGTAAGAGGGGACAGGGGTTGGAATGAGCAGTTCTTC.

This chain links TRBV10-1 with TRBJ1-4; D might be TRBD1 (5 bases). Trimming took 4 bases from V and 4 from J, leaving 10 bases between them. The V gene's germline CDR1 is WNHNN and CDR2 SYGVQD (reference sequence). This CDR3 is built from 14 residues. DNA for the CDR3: TGCGCCAGCAGTGGACAGCGACTTAATGAAAAACTGTTTTTT. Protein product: CASSGQRLNEKLFF.

The DNA for the CDR3 is TGCGCCAGCAGTGACGAGGGGCTAGCGGGAGGGGTACCCACAGATACGCAGTATTTT. Residues: CASSDEGLAGGVPTDTQYF. The rearrangement joins TRBV10-2 to TRBJ2-3, with 12 nucleotides matching TRBD2. Germline CDR1 WSHSY, CDR2 SAAADI. V dropped 3 bases and J dropped 2; count of bases not matched to a gene: 12. The CDR3 is 19 residues long.

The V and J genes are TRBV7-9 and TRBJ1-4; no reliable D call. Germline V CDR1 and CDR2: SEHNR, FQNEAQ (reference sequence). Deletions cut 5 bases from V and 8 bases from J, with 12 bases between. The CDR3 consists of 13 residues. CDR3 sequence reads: CASSPPSHEKLFF. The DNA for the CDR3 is TGTGCCAGCAGCCCGCCCAGTCACGAAAAACTGTTTTTT.

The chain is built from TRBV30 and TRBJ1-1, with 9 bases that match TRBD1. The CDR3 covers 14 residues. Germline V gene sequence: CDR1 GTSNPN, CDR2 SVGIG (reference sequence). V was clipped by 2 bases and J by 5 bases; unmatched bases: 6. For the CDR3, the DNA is TGTGCCTGGAGTTTCCGGGACAGGGCGACTGAAGCTTTCTTT. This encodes CAWSFRDRATEAFF.

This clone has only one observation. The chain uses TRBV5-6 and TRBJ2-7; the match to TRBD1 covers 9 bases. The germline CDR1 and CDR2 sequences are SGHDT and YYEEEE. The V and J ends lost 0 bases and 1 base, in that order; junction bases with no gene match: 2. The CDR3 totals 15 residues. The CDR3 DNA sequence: TGTGCCAGCAGCTTGGGGACAGGGGAATCCTACGAGCAGTACTTC. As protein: CASSLGTGESYEQYF.

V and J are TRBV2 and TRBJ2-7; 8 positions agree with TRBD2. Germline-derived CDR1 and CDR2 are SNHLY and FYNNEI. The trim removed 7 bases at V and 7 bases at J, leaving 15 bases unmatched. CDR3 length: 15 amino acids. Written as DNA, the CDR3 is TGTGCCAGCAACGGAGAGCGGGGGAGTGGAGGGGAGCAGTACTTC. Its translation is CASNGERGSGGEQYF.

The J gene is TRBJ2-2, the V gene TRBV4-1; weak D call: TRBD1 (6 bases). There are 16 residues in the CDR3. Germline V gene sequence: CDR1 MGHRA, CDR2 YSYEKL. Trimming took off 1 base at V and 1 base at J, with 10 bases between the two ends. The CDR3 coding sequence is TGCGCCAGCAGCCAAGGTCCAGGGGAGAACACCGGGGAGCTGTTTTTT. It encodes CASSQGPGENTGELFF.

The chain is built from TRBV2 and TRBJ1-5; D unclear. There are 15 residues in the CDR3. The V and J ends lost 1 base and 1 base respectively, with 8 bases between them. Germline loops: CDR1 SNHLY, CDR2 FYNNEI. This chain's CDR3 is CASSEEGPSNQPQHF. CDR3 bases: TGTGCCAGCAGTGAAGAGGGCCCCAGCAATCAGCCCCAGCATTTT.

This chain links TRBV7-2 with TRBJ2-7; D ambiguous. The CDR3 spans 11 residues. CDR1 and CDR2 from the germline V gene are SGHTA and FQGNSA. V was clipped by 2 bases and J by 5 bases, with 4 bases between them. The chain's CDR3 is CASSLWDEQYF. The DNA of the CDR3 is TGTGCCAGCAGCTTATGGGACGAGCAGTACTTC.

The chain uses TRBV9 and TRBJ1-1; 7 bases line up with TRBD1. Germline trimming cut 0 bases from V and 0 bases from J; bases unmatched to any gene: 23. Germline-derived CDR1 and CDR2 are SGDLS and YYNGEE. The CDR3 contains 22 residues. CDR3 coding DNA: TGTGCCAGCAGCGTAGTGGGGGGGACAGCCTCCCTGGGTTCCCCTATGAACACTGAAGCTTTCTTT. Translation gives CASSVVGGTASLGSPMNTEAFF.